This entry lists 6 T cell receptor beta chains sequenced from one sample in a study of T cells in Graves' hyperthyroidism and ophthalmopathy. It was RNA transcripts that yielded the amplified TCR beta CDR3 regions. The HTBI primer set drove a first-round RT-PCR of the TCR CDR3. MiXCR, applied by TCRdb to the multiplex PCR reads, yields one record per CDR3 protein. The sample shows 410,000 or so distinct CDR3 sequences, approximately 14% of them seen only once. Sample: blood. These receptors originate from a man aged 18 to 35 with Graves' ophthalmopathy.

There are many counts of this clonotype. The chain carries TRBV11-2 and TRBJ1-1; the D is unclear. Germline V gene data show CDR1 as SGHAT and CDR2 as FQNNGV. The CDR3 has 12 residues. V was clipped by 2 bases and J by 5 bases, with 6 bases between them. The CDR3 loop is CASSLTATEAFF. As DNA, the CDR3 is TGTGCCAGCAGCTTAACGGCGACTGAAGCTTTCTTT.

This clonotype has ten or more counts. This chain joins TRBV6-1 and TRBJ1-2, with TRBD1 as a possible D gene (5 bases). CDR3 length: 15 residues. V was trimmed by 5 bases and J by 6 bases, leaving 19 bases between them. CDR1 MNHNS and CDR2 SASEGT come from the germline V gene. The CDR3 DNA sequence: TGTGCCAGCAGTTTCCGAGAAGGGATAGGGGATGGCTACACCTTC. Translated, it gives CASSFREGIGDGYTF.

This clonotype was seen repeatedly, ten times or more. The V gene is TRBV13, the J gene TRBJ2-7; weak D call: TRBD1 (6 bases). Germline-derived CDR1 and CDR2 are PRHDT and FYEKMQ (reference sequence). The CDR3 is 16 amino acids. The ends were cut back, 0 bases at V and 2 bases at J, with 14 bases in the middle. The CDR3 is CASSLGRTVMAYEQYF. Written as DNA, the CDR3 is TGTGCCAGCAGCTTAGGCCGGACAGTCATGGCCTACGAGCAGTACTTC.

This clonotype has ten or more counts. A read error may produce the germline difference seen at one junction end. This CDR3 reads CASSPTGGELFF. In DNA, the CDR3 is TGTGCCAGCAGTCCAACGGGCGGGGAGCTGTTTTTT. The gene calls are TRBV4-1 and TRBJ2-2, with no clear D. This CDR3 comprises 12 residues. The V gene's germline CDR1 is MGHRA and CDR2 YSYEKL.

This clonotype was found many times. The chain combines TRBV11-2 with TRBJ1-1; maybe TRBD1 (5 bases). CDR3 length: 13 amino acids. The germline V and J ends were trimmed by 5 bases and 5 bases, with 12 bases remaining between them. Germline lookup yields CDR1 SGHAT and CDR2 FQNNGV. The CDR3 DNA reads TGTGCCAGCAGCATTAGAGGGGTTACTGAAGCTTTCTTT. This encodes CASSIRGVTEAFF.

The chain employs TRBV3-1 and TRBJ2-3; TRBD2 might be the D (11 bases). Trimming pared 4 bases from V and 7 bases from J, leaving 24 bases between. In germline, CDR1 is LGHDT, CDR2 YNNKEL (reference sequence). This CDR3 region has 17 residues. DNA for the CDR3: TGTGCCAGCAGCCGACAGGGGGCTAGCGGGAGGATAAATACGCAGTATTTT. Its translation: CASSRQGASGRINTQYF.